The T cell receptor (beta chain) described here comes from a study of OX40 agonist ivuxolimab in advanced cancers. As for the study in general: Each patient was given ivuxolimab into a vein every 2 weeks, at 0.01 to 10 mg/kg. With a range of roughly 20 to 90, age averaged roughly 60 years, and nearly 85% were male. Points from the study as a whole: Low normalized T-cell clonal expansion also characterized some of the nonresponders. Relative to CD4+ cells, CD8+ T cells on average had more expanded clones.

A note on this clone: What it recognizes is unknown.

The CDR3 spans 15 residues. The V and J ends lost 10 bases and 5 bases respectively, with 18 bases between them. Germline V gene sequence: CDR1 LNHDA, CDR2 SQIVND (reference sequence). Clones were sequenced by immunoSEQ multiplex PCR, and TCRdb holds only the in-frame ones, with some missing. In the table there are 35,000 to 55,000 clones, over 75% of which are singletons. The clonotype was recovered from an adult with an advanced solid tumor such as melanoma, head and neck, liver or kidney cancer. Sequences were derived from CD4+ or CD8+ T cells sorted from blood, sampled in a trial of the OX40 agonist ivuxolimab. The chain uses TRBV19 and TRBJ1-6; tentatively, D is TRBD1 (5 bases). Here the CDR3 reads CATKGAGRNNSPLHF. The DNA of the CDR3 is TGTGCCACCAAAGGGGCAGGAAGAAATAATTCACCCCTCCACTTT. The full variable domain, its missing parts supplied by reference TRBV19 and TRBJ1-6, is DGGITQSPKYLFRKEGQNVTLSCEQNLNHDAMYWYRQDPGQGLRLIYYSQIVNDFQKGDIAEGYSVSREKKESFPLTVTSAQKNPTAFYLCATKGAGRNNSPLHFGNGTRLTVT.